This T cell receptor (beta chain) was captured in a study of cytomegalovirus exposure and HLA in healthy donors. Trimming took off 0 bases at V and 3 bases at J, with 9 bases between the two ends. This CDR3 spans 15 amino acids. CDR1 LNHNV and CDR2 YYDKDF come from the germline V gene (reference sequence). On this clone itself: The antigen remains undetermined.

Assay used: immunoSEQ multiplex PCR; TCRdb lists only in-frame clones, some missing. The sample records tens of thousands of clones, 90% to 95% being singletons. General observations from the study: Both high specificity and high sensitivity reportedly marked the classifier's diagnosis of cytomegalovirus status. Confirmation in vitro established that a few CMV-associated chains were specific for CMV antigens.

The sequenced sample consisted of PBMCs. This sequence was found in a man aged 18 to 35 in good health and CMV-seronegative. The chain is built from TRBV15 and TRBJ1-5; a weak D match, TRBD1 (5 bases). The CDR3 region is CATSREGQDNQPQHF. Written as DNA, the CDR3 is TGTGCCACCAGCAGAGAGGGGCAGGACAATCAGCCCCAGCATTTT.